One sample yielded the 16 T cell receptor beta chains listed below, sequenced in a study of blood T cell repertoires in COVID-19. Profiling relied on immunoSEQ multiplex PCR, and the TCRdb table lists in-frame clones only, not all of them. This sample yields roughly 70,000 clones, of which more than 75% are seen a single time; 5% to 6.5% belongs to the top ten. Sequencing used peripheral blood. The receptor source for this set is a woman in her sixties or seventies with acute or convalescent COVID-19.

The chain joins TRBV2 to TRBJ2-5, with TRBD1 as a possible D gene (5 bases). From germline, CDR1 is SNHLY and CDR2 FYNNEI. The CDR3 is 14 residues long. V lost 5 bases and J lost 2, with 12 bases in between. The CDR3 sequence: CASSPLDSQETQYF. CDR3 bases: TGTGCCAGCAGTCCGCTAGACAGTCAAGAGACCCAGTACTTC. Complete variable domain (other parts from reference TRBV2 and TRBJ2-5): EPEVTQTPSHQVTQMGQEVILRCVPISNHLYFYWYRQILGQKVEFLVSFYNNEISEKSEIFDDQFSVERPDGSNFTLKIRSTKLEDSAMYFCASSPLDSQETQYFGPGTRLLVL.

The CDR3 is CASSSGTNTGELFF. CDR3 bases: TGTGCCAGCAGCTCCGGGACAAACACCGGGGAGCTGTTTTTT. The chain recombines TRBV11-1 with TRBJ2-2; maybe TRBD1 (6 bases). Germline-derived CDR1 and CDR2 are SGHAT and FQDESV (reference sequence). The V gene lost 4 bases and the J gene lost 2 bases, with 8 bases spanning the gap. The CDR3 length is 14 residues. The variable domain in full, completed from reference TRBV11-1 and TRBJ2-2, reads EAEVAQSPRYKITEKSQAVAFWCDPISGHATLYWYRQILGQGPELLVQFQDESVVDDSQLPKDRFSAERLKGVDSTLKIQPAELGDSAMYLCASSSGTNTGELFFGEGSRLTVL.

The V and J genes are TRBV27 and TRBJ1-6; no clear D gene. Germline V lookup: CDR1 MNHEY, CDR2 SMNVEV (reference sequence). Trimming shortened V by 6 bases and J by 7 bases, and 16 bases separated the two germline ends. The CDR3 totals 15 residues. The CDR3 reads CASSTGGPQNSPLHF. CDR3 bases: TGTGCCAGCAGCACCGGCGGTCCCCAAAATTCACCCCTCCACTTT.

This clone turned up a few times. The CDR3 DNA is TGTGCCAGTAGTATAGTCAGGACAGAACAGCCCCAGCATTTT. Translating it yields CASSIVRTEQPQHF. V and J are TRBV19 and TRBJ1-5, with TRBD1 as a possible D gene (6 bases). The CDR3 extends over 14 amino acids. V lost 1 base and J 7 bases, leaving 11 bases between the germline ends. Germline CDR1 LNHDA, CDR2 SQIVND (reference sequence).

CDR3 protein: CASSRSGPEGGYTF. CDR3 DNA: TGCGCCAGCAGCCGATCCGGGCCCGAGGGTGGCTACACCTTC. V gene TRBV5-1 combines with J gene TRBJ1-2; D gene uncertain. With 4 bases removed from V and 7 bases from J, the gap between germline ends came to 17 bases. CDR3 size: 14 residues. Germline loops: CDR1 SGHRS, CDR2 YFSETQ.

V gene TRBV7-9 combines with J gene TRBJ1-6, with a tentative D call TRBD1 (5 bases). Germline CDR1 reads SEHNR; CDR2 reads FQNEAQ (reference sequence). V lost 1 base, J lost 10 bases, and 11 bases lay in between. The CDR3 runs 14 residues. The CDR3 sequence: CASSLDGQGSPLHF. The CDR3 nucleotides read TGTGCCAGCAGCTTAGACGGACAAGGCTCACCCCTCCACTTT.

V usage is TRBV29-1 and J usage is TRBJ2-2; no clear D. The V end lost 5 bases, the J end lost 1 base, and 5 bases lay between the germline ends. Germline V CDR1 and CDR2: SQVTM, ANQGSEA. This CDR3 contains 12 residues. As DNA, the CDR3 is TGCAGCGTTCCCGGGAACACCGGGGAGCTGTTTTTT. Its translation: CSVPGNTGELFF.

V and J are TRBV12-3 or TRBV12-4 and TRBJ2-2; possible D gene TRBD1, 5 bases. The length of the CDR3 is 13 residues. V was pared by 6 bases and J by 8 bases, with 13 bases between. The CDR3 bases are TGTGCCAGCAGGCTCCCCAGGGAAGGGGAGCTGTTTTTT. The encoded protein is CASRLPREGELFF.

The J gene is TRBJ2-3, the V gene TRBV3-1 (or the pseudogene TRBV3-2), with 11 bases that match TRBD2. The CDR3 runs to 16 residues. Germline-derived CDR1 and CDR2 are LGHDT and YNNKEL (reference sequence). The trim removed 2 bases at V and 3 bases at J, leaving 4 bases unmatched. The CDR3 here is CASSQLLAGGTDTQYF. The CDR3 nucleotides are TGTGCCAGCAGCCAACTTCTAGCGGGGGGAACAGATACGCAGTATTTT.

The chain employs TRBV5-6 and TRBJ2-1; 10 bases are a match to TRBD2. The CDR3 spans 17 residues. Germline V gives CDR1 SGHDT, CDR2 YYEEEE. With V trimmed by 6 bases and J by 6 bases, 15 bases remained unmatched. CDR3 residues: CASNLRTSGWGGNEQFF. The CDR3 bases are TGTGCCAGCAACCTACGGACTAGCGGTTGGGGCGGCAATGAGCAGTTCTTC.

This clone was observed a few times. This chain uses TRBV2 with TRBJ1-2; no reliable D call. The germline V gene encodes CDR1 SNHLY and CDR2 FYNNEI. The CDR3 is made up of 11 amino acids. V lost 2 bases and J 7 bases, leaving 5 bases between the germline ends. The CDR3 DNA is TGTGCCAGCAGTGAATTCCTTGGCTACACCTTC. Translated, it gives CASSEFLGYTF.

This CDR3 is CASSPFSSGFTDTQYF. The CDR3 DNA reads TGTGCCAGCAGCCCGTTTAGTAGCGGGTTCACAGATACGCAGTATTTT. V usage is TRBV7-9 and J usage is TRBJ2-3; 7 nucleotides align to TRBD2. V shed 5 bases, J shed 2 bases, and the junction held 10 bases outside the gene matches. The CDR3 loop spans 16 amino acids. Germline loops: CDR1 SEHNR, CDR2 FQNEAQ (reference sequence).

The rearrangement uses TRBV28 and TRBJ2-1; 15 bases line up with TRBD2. From germline, CDR1 is MDHEN and CDR2 SYDVKM. This CDR3 spans 17 amino acids. V lost 4 bases and J lost 6; bases outside the gene matches: 7. This CDR3 is CASSSLGLAGGINEQFF. The DNA of the CDR3 is TGTGCCAGCAGTTCACTAGGACTAGCGGGGGGGATCAATGAGCAGTTCTTC.

This sequence joins TRBV10-3 and TRBJ1-1; 8 nucleotides align to TRBD1. CDR1 is ENHRY, CDR2 SYGVKD, per germline. V gave up 7 bases and J gave up 1 base; unmatched junction bases: 8. The CDR3 loop spans 15 amino acids. The CDR3 protein is CAIKDREGGNTEAFF. CDR3 nucleotides: TGTGCCATCAAGGACAGGGAGGGCGGGAACACTGAAGCTTTCTTT.

This clone came up a few times. This chain uses TRBV6-1 with TRBJ1-5, with D perhaps TRBD1 (5 bases). CDR3 length: 17 residues. Trimming shortened V by 0 bases and J by 1 base, and 13 bases separated the two germline ends. Germline V gene sequence: CDR1 MNHNS, CDR2 SASEGT. The CDR3 is CASSEATTVRSNQPQHF. CDR3 DNA sequence: TGTGCCAGCAGTGAAGCCACGACAGTCCGGAGCAATCAGCCCCAGCATTTT.

The V call is TRBV9, the J call TRBJ1-1, with D tentatively TRBD1 (5 bases). V lost 4 bases to trimming and J lost 1 base, with 11 bases between them. Germline V gene lookup returns CDR1 SGDLS and CDR2 YYNGEE. This CDR3 region has 14 residues. This CDR3 reads CASSSGVRNTEAFF. DNA for the CDR3: TGTGCCAGCAGCTCGGGGGTCAGGAACACTGAAGCTTTCTTT.